The present TCR beta chain was sequenced within a study of T-cell memory formation after mild COVID-19. Whole-study findings and limits: Cross-reactive memory apparently joined, as some responding clones appeared in pre-infection memory.

A word on this clonotype: Antigen unknown.

After removal of 7 bases from V and 3 bases from J, the junction contained 8 bases not matched to a gene. CDR1 and CDR2 from the germline V gene are SGHTA and FQGNSA. The CDR3 extends over 15 amino acids. TCRdb re-called the 5' RACE reads with MiXCR, one entry per CDR3 protein. The sample lists about 4,800 distinct CDR3 sequences; around a quarter were seen once. This chain joins TRBV7-2 and TRBJ2-5; 10 nucleotides line up with TRBD1. This clonotype was obtained from an adult who had mild COVID-19 (a few samples of this study predate the infection). Cell type and time point are not known. The sample was PBMCs or a T cell subset sorted from them (not recorded which). The CDR3 protein is CASTLAGTGEETQYF. The CDR3 nucleotides are TGTGCCAGCACCCTAGCCGGGACAGGGGAAGAGACCCAGTACTTC.